The sequence of this TCR beta chain was determined in a study of cytomegalovirus exposure and HLA in healthy donors. At the level of the study: Most donors, roughly 82% of more than 300 genotyped, fell in the Caucasian-associated ancestry cluster.

The CDR3 loop spans 16 amino acids. V was pared by 0 bases and J by 2 bases, with 11 bases between. Germline V gene data show CDR1 as MNHEY and CDR2 as SVGAGI. Researchers ran the PCR with 60 Vbeta and 13 Jbeta primers. Assay used: immunoSEQ multiplex PCR; TCRdb lists only in-frame clones, some missing. The top ten clones hold 4.5% of a sample with approximately 170,000 clones, approximately 67% of them seen once. As concerns this clone: The sample contains more than one DNA sequence encoding this CDR3.

Sequenced material: PBMCs. The receptor's source is a young woman in good health and CMV-seropositive. This chain uses TRBV6-5 with TRBJ2-1; the D gene is possibly TRBD2 (5 bases). The CDR3 nucleotides read TGTGCCAGCAGTTACTCAACCAGCGGAGCCTACAATGAGCAGTTCTTC. Translation: CASSYSTSGAYNEQFF.